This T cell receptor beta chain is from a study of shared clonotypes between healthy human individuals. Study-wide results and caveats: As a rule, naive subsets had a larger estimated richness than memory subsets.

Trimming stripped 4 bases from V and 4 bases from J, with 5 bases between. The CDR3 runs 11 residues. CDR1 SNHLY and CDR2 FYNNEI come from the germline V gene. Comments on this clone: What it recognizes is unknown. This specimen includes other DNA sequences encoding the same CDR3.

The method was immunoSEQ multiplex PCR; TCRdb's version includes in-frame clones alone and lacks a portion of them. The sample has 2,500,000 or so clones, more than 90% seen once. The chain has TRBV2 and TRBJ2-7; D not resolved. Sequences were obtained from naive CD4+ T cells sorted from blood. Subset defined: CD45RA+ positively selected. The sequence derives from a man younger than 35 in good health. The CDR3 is CASSASYEQYF. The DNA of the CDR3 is TGTGCCAGCAGTGCGAGTTACGAGCAGTACTTC.